What follows describes a single TCR beta chain. MiXCR, run by TCRdb on the 5' RACE reads, gives a single entry per CDR3 protein. The sample yields 95,000 to 120,000 distinct CDR3 sequences, around 10% seen once. This sample was included in a study of early T cells in non-severe SARS-CoV-2 infection. Turning to the study itself: Sequenced bulk RNA came from whole blood that was unsorted, and chains were unpaired.

The V end lost 4 bases, the J end lost 0 bases, and 11 bases lay between the germline ends. The CDR3 runs to 15 residues. CDR1 and CDR2 from the germline V gene are SGHRS and YFSETQ. This clonotype was obtained from an adult who was a healthcare worker with PCR-confirmed SARS-CoV-2 infection or an uninfected control (not recorded which). The source material was whole blood. The V and J genes are TRBV5-1 and TRBJ1-3; a possible D gene is TRBD1 (5 bases). This CDR3 is CASSRDGVSGNTIYF. Here the CDR3 DNA reads TGCGCCAGCAGCCGGGACGGAGTCTCTGGAAACACCATATATTTT.